This entry is about one TCR beta chain. Its antigen remains unknown. CDR1 SGDLS and CDR2 YYNGEE come from the germline V gene. After removal of 4 bases from V and 6 bases from J, the junction contained 4 bases not matched to a gene. The CDR3 length is 14 residues. Researchers ran the PCR with 60 Vbeta and 13 Jbeta primers. TCRdb's table, derived via immunoSEQ multiplex PCR, lists solely in-frame clones and lacks some. The repertoire holds 280,000 or so clones, with over 85% as singletons. This specimen comes from a study of cytomegalovirus exposure and HLA in healthy donors. General study results and limits: Sequencing depth across donors, presence/absence analyses assumed, was roughly uniform.

The chain couples TRBV9 to TRBJ2-1, with TRBD2 matching 10 bases. Sequenced material: PBMCs. This clonotype originated in a woman younger than 30 in good health and CMV-seronegative. Here the CDR3 reads CASSFSGGFNEQFF. As DNA, the CDR3 is TGTGCCAGCAGCTTTAGCGGGGGGTTCAATGAGCAGTTCTTC.